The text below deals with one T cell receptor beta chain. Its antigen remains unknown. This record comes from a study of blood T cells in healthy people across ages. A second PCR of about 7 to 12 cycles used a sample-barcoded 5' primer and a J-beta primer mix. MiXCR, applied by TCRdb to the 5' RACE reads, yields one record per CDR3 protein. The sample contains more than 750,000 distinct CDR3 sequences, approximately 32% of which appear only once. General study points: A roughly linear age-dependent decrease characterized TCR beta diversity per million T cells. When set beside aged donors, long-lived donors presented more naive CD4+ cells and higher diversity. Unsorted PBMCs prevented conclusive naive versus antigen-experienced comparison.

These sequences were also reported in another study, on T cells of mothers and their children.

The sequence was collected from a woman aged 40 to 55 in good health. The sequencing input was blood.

CDR3 in amino acids: CASRELTAESPTYEQYF. The CDR3 nucleotides read TGTGCCAGCAGGGAACTCACGGCGGAATCCCCTACCTACGAGCAGTACTTC. The chain employs TRBV5-5 and TRBJ2-7, with unresolved D. Per the germline V gene, CDR1 is SGHKS and CDR2 is YYEKEE (reference sequence). This CDR3 is 17 amino acids long. The ends were cut back, 5 bases at V and 2 bases at J, with 23 bases in the middle.